This is a list of T cell receptor beta chains from one sample in a study of tumor and adjacent non-tumor tissue in lung cancer. TCRdb passed the multiplex PCR reads through MiXCR, listing each CDR3 protein once. Of tens of thousands of distinct CDR3 sequences in the sample, around 70% were seen once. The sequencing input was distant non-tumor lung tissue. These TCRs come from a woman aged 45-65 years with non-small cell lung cancer. Both conserved end residues are part of each CDR3. A D gene is named only where the DNA matches it firmly. Clone sizes are given selectively: once, few, many, or a class where the clone is expanded.

>-|TRBV28|-|TRBJ2-1
CASSLWQQAYNEQFF
TGTGCCAGCAGTTTGTGGCAGCAAGCCTACAATGAGCAGTTCTTC
>TRBD1|TRBV29-1|-|TRBJ2-7
CSVVGTGTGDSYEQYF
TGTAGTGTTGTCGGGACAGGGACCGGGGACTCCTACGAGCAGTACTTC
>TRBD2|TRBV7-9|many|TRBJ2-1
CASSWPPGLAIQRGKNNEQFF
TGTGCCAGCAGCTGGCCACCGGGACTAGCTATCCAAAGGGGGAAAAACAATGAGCAGTTCTTC
>-|TRBV30|few|TRBJ2-7
CAWSPVINAYEQYF
TGTGCCTGGAGTCCCGTGATTAATGCCTACGAGCAGTACTTC
>TRBD2|TRBV11-2|few|TRBJ2-1
CASSLTASSGNINEQFF
TGTGCCAGCAGCTTAACAGCTTCTAGCGGGAATATCAATGAACAGTTCTTC
>-|TRBV5-1|-|TRBJ2-1
CASSLVATSTYNEQSF
TGCGCCAGCAGTTTGGTAGCGACTAGTACCTACAATGAGCAGTCCTTC
>-|TRBV11-2|-|TRBJ1-5
CDSSYTNRGPQHF
TGTGACAGCAGCTATACCAACCGGGGGCCCCAGCATTTT
>-|TRBV11-2|-|TRBJ2-1
CTNSLITGNEQFF
TGTACCAACAGCTTAATTACAGGTAATGAGCAGTTCTTC
>-|TRBV11-2|-|TRBJ2-1
CASSSLRSSEFF
TGTGCCAGCAGCTCATTGCGGAGTTCGGAGTTCTTC
>-|TRBV12-3/TRBV12-4|once|TRBJ1-1
CASSFGKPHSGGSNTGAFF
TGTGCCAGCAGTTTCGGCAAACCCCATTCGGGCGGCTCGAACACTGGAGCTTTCTTT
>TRBD1|TRBV5-5|-|TRBJ2-2
CASTKQGASTEELFF
TGTGCCAGCACCAAACAGGGGGCCAGCACCGAGGAGCTGTTTTTT